Listed below are T cell receptor beta chains from one sample, sequenced in a study of CD8+ T cells in alopecia areata. The data were produced by immunoSEQ multiplex PCR, yet TCRdb's version contains in-frame clones alone and is incomplete. The table shows 150,000 to 200,000 clones, with about 60% occurring only once. Sequenced here: CD4+ T cells sorted from blood, sampled at week 24, from a patient treated with tofacitinib. These receptors all stem from a human donor with alopecia areata. Both conserved end residues are trimmed from each CDR3.

CDR3 protein: ASSPPSSYEQY
V gene: TRBV18
J gene: TRBJ2-7

CDR3 protein: ASSFTTSGGWDIQY
V gene: TRBV7-2
J gene: TRBJ2-4

CDR3 protein: ASSPARTGVNEQF
V gene: TRBV18
J gene: TRBJ2-1

CDR3 protein: ASSLGTDKETQY
V gene: TRBV5-1
J gene: TRBJ2-5

CDR3 protein: ASSLGTGVETQY
V gene: TRBV28
J gene: TRBJ2-5

CDR3 protein: ASSWDRGTYEQY
V gene: TRBV5-1
J gene: TRBJ2-7

CDR3 protein: ASSDGVSTDTQY
V gene: TRBV2
J gene: TRBJ2-3

CDR3 protein: SVGAENYGYT
V gene: TRBV29-1
J gene: TRBJ1-2

CDR3 protein: SVDFSNEQF
V gene: TRBV29-1
J gene: TRBJ2-1

CDR3 protein: AGASGVGYGYT
V gene: TRBV28
J gene: TRBJ1-2

CDR3 protein: ASSEQGLITDTQY
V gene: TRBV2
J gene: TRBJ2-3

CDR3 protein: AWQLAGGHTTQY
V gene: TRBV30
J gene: TRBJ2-3

CDR3 protein: ASRGTGSSPLH
V gene: TRBV9
J gene: TRBJ1-6

CDR3 protein: ASSHLGTSEETQY
V gene: TRBV14
J gene: TRBJ2-5

CDR3 protein: AWGRGFGYEQY
V gene: TRBV30
J gene: TRBJ2-7

CDR3 protein: ASSPQTGAGYT
V gene: TRBV7-3
J gene: TRBJ1-2

CDR3 protein: ASSPTIGANVLT
V gene: TRBV6-5
J gene: TRBJ2-6

CDR3 protein: ASSESRGWGTDTQY
V gene: TRBV25-1
J gene: TRBJ2-3

CDR3 protein: ASSGSEIGEQY
V gene: TRBV25-1
J gene: TRBJ2-7

CDR3 protein: SVDGQGADTQY
V gene: TRBV29-1
J gene: TRBJ2-3

CDR3 protein: ASSTRAGRAGELF
V gene: TRBV6-5
J gene: TRBJ2-2

CDR3 protein: ASSRTDRGSNYGYT
V gene: TRBV4-1
J gene: TRBJ1-2

CDR3 protein: ASSEYAGGGGSDTQY
V gene: TRBV25-1
J gene: TRBJ2-3

CDR3 protein: SGARAMNTEAF
V gene: TRBV29-1
J gene: TRBJ1-1

CDR3 protein: ASSLGHSGVYEQY
V gene: TRBV5-1
J gene: TRBJ2-7

CDR3 protein: ASGGTGGTEAF
V gene: TRBV2
J gene: TRBJ1-1

CDR3 protein: ASSQLPGVEQY
V gene: TRBV4-1
J gene: TRBJ2-7

CDR3 protein: SVGQGAYRETQY
V gene: TRBV29-1
J gene: TRBJ2-5

CDR3 protein: ASSEGLDTEAF
V gene: TRBV11-3
J gene: TRBJ1-1

CDR3 protein: ASSEEGGRWNTGELF
V gene: TRBV6-1
J gene: TRBJ2-2

CDR3 protein: AWSYPAGELF
V gene: TRBV30
J gene: TRBJ2-2